Presented here are 9 T cell receptor beta chains from one specimen sequenced in a study of T cells in Graves' hyperthyroidism and ophthalmopathy. Amplification of TCR beta CDR3 regions used RNA as the template. Initially, a first-round RT-PCR of the TCR CDR3 employed the HTBI primer set. TCRdb used MiXCR to reprocess the multiplex PCR reads, holding one entry per CDR3 protein. The data hold 250,000 to 400,000 distinct CDR3 sequences, with around 13% observed a single time. What was sequenced was blood. Source of these receptors: a woman aged 40 to 49 with Graves' ophthalmopathy.

This clonotype was detected ten times or more. The rearrangement uses TRBV11-3 and TRBJ2-1; D uncertain. Germline V gene sequence: CDR1 SGHNT, CDR2 YENEEA. V lost 4 bases, J lost 10 bases, and 17 bases lay in between. The CDR3 runs to 14 residues. CDR3 nucleotide sequence: TGTGCCAGCAGCTCCAGGTCCCCGCCCACGGAGCAGTTCTTC. It specifies CASSSRSPPTEQFF.

At least ten counts were recorded for this clonotype. The chain has TRBV20-1 and TRBJ2-3; 10 bases match TRBD2. Germline assignment: CDR1 DFQATT and CDR2 SNEGSKA (reference sequence). CDR3 length equals 16 residues. The ends lost 3 bases at V and 0 bases at J; junction bases unmatched: 6. DNA for the CDR3: TGCAGTGCTAGTGGGGTTAGCGGGAGGAGCACAGATACGCAGTATTTT. This gives the protein CSASGVSGRSTDTQYF.

There are many counts of this clonotype. CDR3 coding DNA: TGCAGTGCTGTGACTAGCGGGGGAAGATACGAGCAGTACTTC. This sequence encodes CSAVTSGGRYEQYF. The chain employs TRBV20-1 and TRBJ2-7; TRBD2 matches 12 bases. The CDR3 spans 14 residues. J lost 4 bases, V lost 5 bases, and 6 bases had no gene match. CDR1 is DFQATT and CDR2 is SNEGSKA in the germline V gene (reference sequence).

The table lists this clonotype with many counts. V usage is TRBV2 and J usage is TRBJ1-5; weak D call: TRBD1 (5 bases). Trimming removed 7 bases at V and 0 bases at J, with 13 bases between. Per the germline V gene, CDR1 is SNHLY and CDR2 is FYNNEI. The CDR3 is made up of 15 amino acids. CDR3: CASKPQGSSNQPQHF. The CDR3 DNA sequence: TGTGCCAGCAAACCCCAGGGCTCTAGCAATCAGCCCCAGCATTTT.

This clonotype was seen many times. The CDR3 coding sequence is TGTGCCAGCTCATCTAGCGGGGGCAACAATGAGCAGTTCTTC. Its protein product is CASSSSGGNNEQFF. This sequence joins TRBV18 and TRBJ2-1, with 10 bases fitting TRBD2. The germline V gene encodes CDR1 KGHSH and CDR2 LQKENI. The CDR3 sequence is 14 residues long. The ends lost 5 bases at V and 5 bases at J; junction bases unmatched: 3. Filled out from reference TRBV18 and TRBJ2-1, the complete variable domain reads NAGVMQNPRHLVRRRGQEARLRCSPMKGHSHVYWYRQLPEEGLKFMVYLQKENIIDESGMPKERFSAEFPKEGPSILRIQQVVRGDSAAYFCASSSSGGNNEQFFGPGTRLTVL.

The V call is TRBV9, the J call TRBJ2-1; tentatively, D is TRBD1 or TRBD2 (6 bases each). Germline assignment: CDR1 SGDLS and CDR2 YYNGEE. V dropped 3 bases and J dropped 8 bases, with 18 bases sitting between them. This CDR3 comprises 15 residues. This CDR3 reads CASSAMLEGGDEQFF. In DNA form, the CDR3 reads TGTGCCAGCAGCGCCATGTTGGAGGGGGGCGATGAGCAGTTCTTC.

In this sample, this clonotype turned up many times. The rearrangement links TRBV2 to TRBJ1-2, with D tentatively TRBD1 (5 bases). Trimming removed 6 bases at V and 7 bases at J, with 21 bases between. The CDR3 sequence is 15 residues long. In germline, CDR1 is SNHLY, CDR2 FYNNEI. The CDR3 DNA follows: TGTGCCAGCAGCCGAGCCCCCGGGGGGTTAGGTGGCTACACCTTC. It codes for CASSRAPGGLGGYTF.

V and J are TRBV29-1 and TRBJ2-1; 11 bases are a match to TRBD2. Germline V CDR1 and CDR2: SQVTM, ANQGSEA. The CDR3 runs 14 residues. With 7 bases clipped from V and 3 bases from J, the junction kept 5 bases outside the gene matches. Here the CDR3 DNA reads TGCAGCGCCACGACTAGCGGGATCTACAATGAGCAGTTCTTC. Its translation is CSATTSGIYNEQFF.

At least ten counts were recorded for this clonotype. The CDR3 DNA follows: TGCAGTGCTAGACCCGGGACAGGGCCTTTAGGTGGCTACACCTTC. Translation: CSARPGTGPLGGYTF. This chain uses TRBV20-1 with TRBJ1-2, with 9 bases that match TRBD1. This CDR3 has 15 residues. V was clipped by 2 bases and J by 7 bases; unmatched bases: 11. Germline lookup yields CDR1 DFQATT and CDR2 SNEGSKA (reference sequence).